The 7 T cell receptor beta chains given below trace back to one sample, sequenced in a study of T cell responses to AZD1222 COVID-19 vaccine. Profiling relied on immunoSEQ multiplex PCR, and the TCRdb table lists in-frame clones only, not all of them. The data hold some 120,000 clones, with around 94% observed a single time. This material consisted of peripheral blood, taken 28 days after the second AZD1222 dose. The receptors were sampled from an adult who received the AZD1222 COVID-19 vaccine.

This clone has a single count. The chain uses TRBV10-1 and TRBJ1-2; D ambiguous. This CDR3 has 14 amino acids. V gave up 2 bases and J gave up 5 bases, with 12 bases separating them. Germline V gives CDR1 WNHNN, CDR2 SYGVQD (reference sequence). CDR3 protein: CASSEDNSGYGYTF. CDR3 in DNA: TGCGCCAGCAGTGAGGACAATTCGGGATATGGCTACACCTTC.

This clone came up a few times. The chain couples TRBV10-1 to TRBJ2-2, with no clear D. The CDR3 loop spans 18 amino acids. Trimming removed 0 bases at V and 6 bases at J, with 20 bases between. Per germline, CDR1 WNHNN and CDR2 SYGVQD (reference sequence). The DNA for the CDR3 is TGCGCCAGCAGTGAGTCTAAGTTTGGACCATACTCCGCCGGGGAGCTGTTTTTT. Residues: CASSESKFGPYSAGELFF.

This sequence joins TRBV9 and TRBJ2-3, with 13 bases lining up with TRBD2. Germline values: CDR1 SGDLS, CDR2 YYNGEE. The CDR3 runs 17 residues. V lost 4 bases and J lost 5; bases outside the gene matches: 10. CDR3 region: CASSLGRGLAGLDTQYF. The CDR3 DNA reads as TGTGCCAGCAGCCTAGGGAGGGGACTAGCGGGATTAGATACGCAGTATTTT.

This chain links TRBV27 with TRBJ2-7, with TRBD2 matching 7 bases. The V segment lost 5 bases and the J segment 7 bases; nucleotides outside the gene matches: 14. CDR1 and CDR2 (germline): MNHEY, SMNVEV (reference sequence). The CDR3 is 15 amino acids. The CDR3 DNA is TGTGCCAGCAGTCCATTAGCGGGCTTGGTAGAAGAGCAGTACTTC. Translation: CASSPLAGLVEEQYF.

V usage is TRBV5-4 and J usage is TRBJ2-2; 8 positions match TRBD2. The CDR3 sequence is 15 residues long. Trimming took 1 base from V and 4 from J; bases not matched to a gene: 3. The germline CDR1 and CDR2 sequences are SGHNT and YYREEE (reference sequence). The CDR3 nucleotides are TGTGCCAGCAGCTTGTTCGGGAGGGCCACCGGGGAGCTGTTTTTT. This sequence encodes CASSLFGRATGELFF.

J is TRBJ2-6 and V is TRBV5-1; D is uncertain. V lost 3 bases and J lost 4, with 14 bases in between. There are 16 residues in the CDR3. Per the germline V gene, CDR1 is SGHRS and CDR2 is YFSETQ. CDR3 loop: CASSSPNSLGANVLTF. CDR3 coding DNA: TGCGCCAGCAGCTCGCCTAATTCTCTAGGGGCCAACGTCCTGACTTTC.

This chain links TRBV27 with TRBJ1-5; a weak D match, TRBD1 (5 bases). Germline V gives CDR1 MNHEY, CDR2 SMNVEV (reference sequence). This CDR3 has 14 amino acids. Trimming stripped 4 bases from V and 7 bases from J, with 14 bases between. The chain's CDR3 is CASSWGGVGQPQHF. In DNA form, the CDR3 reads TGTGCCAGCAGTTGGGGAGGGGTCGGGCAGCCCCAGCATTTT.